The present entry profiles one T cell receptor (beta chain) with its context. There are many counts of this clonotype. Its antigen target is currently unknown. The record has no base qualities; no much larger clone is one base away. The TCR beta CDR3 regions were amplified from RNA transcripts. The first round of RT-PCR for the TCR CDR3 was performed with the HTBI primer set and the Qiagen OneStep RT-PCR kit. Libraries were constructed in a second round of multiplex PCR, after which size selection and purification were performed. Libraries were sequenced paired-end with 100 bp reads on an Illumina HiSeq2000. The published analysis was carried out like this. Raw data were processed with SOAPnuke, discarding reads with adapters, uncalled bases, mean Phred below 15, or no exact constant-primer or identifier match. COPE v1.2.5 was used to merge the high-quality paired reads, and each unique nucleotide sequence was defined as a clonotype. MiTCR v1.1 was used to align the clonotypes against IMGT TRBV, TRBD and TRBJ reference segments. Analysis was restricted to V-J combinations with a frequency above 0.0001, which covered 98% to 99.2% of repertoires. The TCS score was defined as F50 (clonal expansion) divided by E x V (chaos), with BLOSUM62-based TCRdist calculated between CDR3 peptides within each V-J. Welch's t-statistics and random forest reduced approximately 520 V-J features to 10 to 15, which were used in a naive Bayes classifier (R e1071). TCRdb redid the processing of the public reads, applying fastp at Q25 and MiXCR, and retained in-frame beta chains. Each CDR3 protein gets just one entry, which takes the most common genes and DNA from the rows behind it. TCRdb assigned the V and J calls; the authors' analysis was not used. The sample records fewer than 900,000 distinct CDR3 sequences, around 20% of which are singletons. Jointly, the top ten make up roughly a sixth of the sample.

The CDR3 sequence holds 15 residues, the cysteine and phenylalanine included. Solely the CDR3 DNA is kept, with 45 bases framed from the first base. The V end loses 7 bases and the J end loses 0 bases, and a stretch of 10 bases separates them. Hyperthyroidism patients were newly diagnosed, with disease duration under 2 months, and aged 18 to 65 years. Exclusion was applied to patients with uncontrolled infections, other autoimmune diseases, pregnancy or lactation. Diagnoses were established on the basis of clinical symptoms, serum thyroxine and TRAb, thyroid ultrasound, and orbital computed tomography. For progressor patients, blood was drawn at the first diagnosis of hyperthyroidism, before any ophthalmopathy symptoms had appeared. PBMCs were isolated from about 9 ml of fresh peripheral blood by Ficoll-Paque density gradient centrifugation. Progressor patients were initially diagnosed with Graves' hyperthyroidism and developed ophthalmopathy during follow-up. Trizol reagent was used to extract total RNA, and RNA quality was then checked on an Agilent 2100 Bioanalyzer.

These data are taken from a study of T cells in Graves' hyperthyroidism and ophthalmopathy (dated by TCRdb to the late 2010s). Context from the whole study: Peripheral blood was collected at initial diagnosis, before any treatment. To identify TCR V-J signatures that set the groups apart, the researchers used a discovery cohort of more than 95 patients, made up of fewer than 50 with Graves' ophthalmopathy and 57 with stable Graves' hyperthyroidism. Prospective prediction of ophthalmopathy was tested in an independent validation cohort of 18 to 20 hyperthyroidism patients and 15 to 17 patients who later progressed to ophthalmopathy. The 100 or so discovery patients were randomly divided into training and test sets at a 7:3 ratio. Thyroid tissue and blood T-cell repertoires from more than five Graves' hyperthyroidism patients were also compared in the study. Once sampling was done, hyperthyroidism patients were given methimazole at a starting dose of 30 mg daily, whereas ophthalmopathy patients were given high-dose intravenous methylprednisolone. According to the paper, TCR Vbeta CDR3 sequencing was carried out on over 130 peripheral blood samples, which came from over 40 ophthalmopathy, some 73 hyperthyroidism and roughly 17 progressor patients. The paper's findings and limits, for the study overall: Most expanded thyroid clonotypes (frequency above 0.001) were also found in blood, which suggests that blood repertoires may mirror thyroid immune responses. In validation, the model predicted progression to ophthalmopathy a median of around 6.5 months before onset, with about 67% sensitivity and around 76% specificity. In cross-validation, a model built on a 13 V-J signature told ophthalmopathy apart from stable hyperthyroidism with roughly 87% sensitivity and about 81% specificity, and in testing the same model reached 80%/75%. No statistical method was used to set the sample size in advance, and investigators knew the group allocation.

The clonotype originates from a woman aged 50 to 65 with Graves' hyperthyroidism that later progressed to Graves' ophthalmopathy. The chain is encoded by TRBV12-3 or TRBV12-4 joined to TRBJ2-6, with TRBD1 tentatively as D gene (6 bases match). The sample taken for sequencing was blood. The DNA sequence is TGTGCCAGCACCAGACAGGTCTCTGGGGCCAACGTCCTGACTTTC. Its protein is CASTRQVSGANVLTF.